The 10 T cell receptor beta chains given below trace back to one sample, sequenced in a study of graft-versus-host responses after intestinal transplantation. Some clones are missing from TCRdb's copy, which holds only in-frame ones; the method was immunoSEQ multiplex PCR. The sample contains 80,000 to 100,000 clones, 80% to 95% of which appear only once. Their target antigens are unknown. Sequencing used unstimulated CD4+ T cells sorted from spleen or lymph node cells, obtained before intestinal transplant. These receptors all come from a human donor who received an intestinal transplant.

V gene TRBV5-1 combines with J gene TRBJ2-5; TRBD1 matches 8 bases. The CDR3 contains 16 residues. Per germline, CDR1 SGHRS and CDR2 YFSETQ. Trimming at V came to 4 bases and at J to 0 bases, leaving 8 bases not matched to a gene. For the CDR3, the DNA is TGCGCCAGCAGCGGCCAAAGGACAGGGAACCAAGAGACCCAGTACTTC. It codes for CASSGQRTGNQETQYF.

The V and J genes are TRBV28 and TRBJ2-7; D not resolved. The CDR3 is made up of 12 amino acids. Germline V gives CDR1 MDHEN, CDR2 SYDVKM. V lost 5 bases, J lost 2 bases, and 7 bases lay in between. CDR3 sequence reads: CASSTTAYEQYF. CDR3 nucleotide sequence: TGTGCCAGCAGTACCACGGCCTACGAGCAGTACTTC. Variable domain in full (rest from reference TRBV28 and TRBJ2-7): DVKVTQSSRYLVKRTGEKVFLECVQDMDHENMFWYRQDPGLGLRLIYFSYDVKMKEKGDIPEGYSVSREKKERFSLILESASTNQTSMYLCASSTTAYEQYFGPGTRLTVT.

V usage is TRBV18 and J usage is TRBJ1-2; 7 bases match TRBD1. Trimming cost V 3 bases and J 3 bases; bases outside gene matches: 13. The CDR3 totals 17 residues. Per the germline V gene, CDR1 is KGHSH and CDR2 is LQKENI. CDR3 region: CASSPNSIAGTDYGYTF. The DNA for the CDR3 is TGTGCCAGCTCACCCAATTCCATAGCCGGGACAGACTATGGCTACACCTTC.

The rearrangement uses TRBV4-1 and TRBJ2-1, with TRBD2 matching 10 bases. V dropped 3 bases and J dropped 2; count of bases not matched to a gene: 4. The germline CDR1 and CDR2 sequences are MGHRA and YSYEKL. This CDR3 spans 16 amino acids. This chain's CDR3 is CASSHGSGRAYNEQFF. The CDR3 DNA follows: TGCGCCAGCAGCCACGGGAGCGGGAGGGCCTACAATGAGCAGTTCTTC.

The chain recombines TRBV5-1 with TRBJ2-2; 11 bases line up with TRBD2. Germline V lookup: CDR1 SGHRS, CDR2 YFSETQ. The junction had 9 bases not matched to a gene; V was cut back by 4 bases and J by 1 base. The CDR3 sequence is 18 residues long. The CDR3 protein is CASSVITSGSLNTGELFF. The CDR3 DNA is TGCGCCAGCAGCGTTATAACTAGCGGGAGCCTGAACACCGGGGAGCTGTTTTTT.

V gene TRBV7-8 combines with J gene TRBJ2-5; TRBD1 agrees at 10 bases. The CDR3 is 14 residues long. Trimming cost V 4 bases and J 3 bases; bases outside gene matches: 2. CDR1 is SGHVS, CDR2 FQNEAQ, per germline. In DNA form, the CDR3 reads TGTGCCAGCAGCTCCGGGACAGGGGAAGAGACCCAGTACTTC. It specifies CASSSGTGEETQYF.

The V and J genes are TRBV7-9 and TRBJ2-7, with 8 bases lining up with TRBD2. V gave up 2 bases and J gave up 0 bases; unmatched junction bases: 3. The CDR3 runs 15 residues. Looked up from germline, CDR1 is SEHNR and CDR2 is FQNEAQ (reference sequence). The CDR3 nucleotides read TGTGCCAGCAGCTTAACTAGCGGAGTCTCCTACGAGCAGTACTTC. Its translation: CASSLTSGVSYEQYF.

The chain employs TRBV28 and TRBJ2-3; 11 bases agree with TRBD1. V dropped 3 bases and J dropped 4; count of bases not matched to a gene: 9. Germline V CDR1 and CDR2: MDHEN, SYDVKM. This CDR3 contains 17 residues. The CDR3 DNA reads TGTGCCAGCAGTTTGGCGATGTTGGGACAGGGGGCAGATACGCAGTATTTT. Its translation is CASSLAMLGQGADTQYF.

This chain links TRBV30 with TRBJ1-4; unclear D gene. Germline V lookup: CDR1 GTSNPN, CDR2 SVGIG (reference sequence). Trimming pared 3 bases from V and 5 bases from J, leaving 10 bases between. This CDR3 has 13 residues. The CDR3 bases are TGTGCCTGGAGGGGAGACCTAAATGAAAAACTGTTTTTT. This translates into CAWRGDLNEKLFF.

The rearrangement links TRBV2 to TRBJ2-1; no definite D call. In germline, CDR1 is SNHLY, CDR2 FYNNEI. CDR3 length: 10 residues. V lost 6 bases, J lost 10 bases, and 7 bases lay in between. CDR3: CASRQTEQFF. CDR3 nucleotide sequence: TGTGCCAGCAGACAGACAGAGCAGTTCTTC.